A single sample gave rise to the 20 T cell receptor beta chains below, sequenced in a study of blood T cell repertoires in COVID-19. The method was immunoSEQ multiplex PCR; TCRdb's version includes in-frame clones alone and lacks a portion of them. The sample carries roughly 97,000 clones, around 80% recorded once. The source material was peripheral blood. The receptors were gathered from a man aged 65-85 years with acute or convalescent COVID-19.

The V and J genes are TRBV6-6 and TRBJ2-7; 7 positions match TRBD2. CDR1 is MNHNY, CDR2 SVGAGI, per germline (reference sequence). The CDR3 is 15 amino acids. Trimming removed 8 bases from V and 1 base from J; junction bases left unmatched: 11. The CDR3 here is CASFPRSGTSYEQYF. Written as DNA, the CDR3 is TGTGCCAGCTTCCCTCGCAGCGGGACTTCCTACGAGCAGTACTTC.

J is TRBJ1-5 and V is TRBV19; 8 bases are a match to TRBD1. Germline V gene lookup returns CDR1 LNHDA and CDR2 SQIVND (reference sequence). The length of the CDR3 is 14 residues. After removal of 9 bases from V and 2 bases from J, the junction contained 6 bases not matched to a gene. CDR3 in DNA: TGTGCCAGCGAAGACAGGGGTGGCAATCAGCCCCAGCATTTT. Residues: CASEDRGGNQPQHF. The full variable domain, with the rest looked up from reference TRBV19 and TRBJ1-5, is DGGITQSPKYLFRKEGQNVTLSCEQNLNHDAMYWYRQDPGQGLRLIYYSQIVNDFQKGDIAEGYSVSREKKESFPLTVTSAQKNPTAFYLCASEDRGGNQPQHFGDGTRLSIL.

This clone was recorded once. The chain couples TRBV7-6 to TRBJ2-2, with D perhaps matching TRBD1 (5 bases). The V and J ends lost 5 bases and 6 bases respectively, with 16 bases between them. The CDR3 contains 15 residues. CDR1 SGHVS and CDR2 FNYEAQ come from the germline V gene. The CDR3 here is CASSPRTTNSGELFF. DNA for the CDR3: TGTGCCAGCAGCCCCCGGACAACAAACTCCGGGGAGCTGTTTTTT.

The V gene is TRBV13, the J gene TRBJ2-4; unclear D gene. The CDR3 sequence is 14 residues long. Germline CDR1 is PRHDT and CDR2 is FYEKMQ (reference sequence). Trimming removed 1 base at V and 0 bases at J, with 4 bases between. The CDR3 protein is CASSLARAKNIQYF. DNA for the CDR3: TGTGCCAGCAGCTTAGCCAGAGCCAAAAACATTCAGTACTTC.

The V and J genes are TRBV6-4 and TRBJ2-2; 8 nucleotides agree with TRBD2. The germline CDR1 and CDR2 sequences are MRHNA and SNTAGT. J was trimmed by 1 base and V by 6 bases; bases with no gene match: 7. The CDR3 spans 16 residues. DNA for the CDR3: TGTGCCAGCAGGGACGGCCGGGGGGGGAACACCGGGGAGCTGTTTTTT. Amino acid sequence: CASRDGRGGNTGELFF.

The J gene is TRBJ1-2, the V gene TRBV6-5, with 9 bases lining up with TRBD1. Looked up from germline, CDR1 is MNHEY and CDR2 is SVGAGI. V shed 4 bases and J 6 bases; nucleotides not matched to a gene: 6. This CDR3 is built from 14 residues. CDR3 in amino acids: CASSSEGQGDGYTF. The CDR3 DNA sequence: TGTGCCAGCAGTTCCGAGGGACAGGGCGATGGCTACACCTTC.

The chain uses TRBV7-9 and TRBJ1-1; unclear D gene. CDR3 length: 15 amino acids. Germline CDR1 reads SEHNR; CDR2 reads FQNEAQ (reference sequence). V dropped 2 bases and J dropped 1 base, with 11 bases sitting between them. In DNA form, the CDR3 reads TGTGCCAGCAGCTTACCAGGCATGGCGAACACTGAAGCTTTCTTT. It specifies CASSLPGMANTEAFF.

The CDR3 reads CASTLGATRWYF. CDR3 sequence (DNA): TGTGCCAGCACCCTGGGTGCCACTAGGTGGTATTTT. The gene calls are TRBV12-3 or TRBV12-4 and TRBJ2-3; D is perhaps TRBD2 (5 bases). With 7 bases removed from V and 14 bases from J, the gap between germline ends came to 19 bases. This CDR3 region has 12 residues.

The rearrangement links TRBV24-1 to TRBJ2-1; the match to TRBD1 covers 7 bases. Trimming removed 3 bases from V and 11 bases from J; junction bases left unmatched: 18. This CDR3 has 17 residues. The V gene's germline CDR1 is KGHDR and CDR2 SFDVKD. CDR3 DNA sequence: TGTGCCACCAGTGATCCATGGTCGATCATAGGACAGGCTAAGCAGTTCTTC. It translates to CATSDPWSIIGQAKQFF.

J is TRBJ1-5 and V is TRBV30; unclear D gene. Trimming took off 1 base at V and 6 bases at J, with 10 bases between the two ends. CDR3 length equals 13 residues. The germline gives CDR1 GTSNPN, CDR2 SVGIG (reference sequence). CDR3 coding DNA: TGTGCCTGGAGTGGGGGTGCGGGTCAGCCCCAGCATTTT. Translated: CAWSGGAGQPQHF.

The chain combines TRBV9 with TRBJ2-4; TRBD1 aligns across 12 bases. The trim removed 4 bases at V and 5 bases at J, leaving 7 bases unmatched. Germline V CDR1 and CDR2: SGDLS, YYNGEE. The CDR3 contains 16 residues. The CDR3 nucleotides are TGTGCCAGCAGCACCGCCGGGACAGGGGGCCAAAACATTCAGTACTTC. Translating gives CASSTAGTGGQNIQYF. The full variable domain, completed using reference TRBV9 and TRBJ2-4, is DSGVTQTPKHLITATGQRVTLRCSPRSGDLSVYWYQQSLDQGLQFLIQYYNGEERAKGNILERFSAQQFPDLHSELNLSSLELGDSALYFCASSTAGTGGQNIQYFGAGTRLSVL.

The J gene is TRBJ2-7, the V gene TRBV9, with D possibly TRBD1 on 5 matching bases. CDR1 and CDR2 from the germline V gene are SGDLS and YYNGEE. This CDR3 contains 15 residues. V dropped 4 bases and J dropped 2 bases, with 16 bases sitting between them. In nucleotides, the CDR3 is TGTGCCAGCAGCCGTAGCTCGCAGGGCGCCTACGAGCAGTACTTC. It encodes CASSRSSQGAYEQYF.

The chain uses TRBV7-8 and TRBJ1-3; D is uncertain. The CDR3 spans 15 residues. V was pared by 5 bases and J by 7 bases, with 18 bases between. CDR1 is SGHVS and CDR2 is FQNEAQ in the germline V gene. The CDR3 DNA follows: TGTGCCAGCAGCGCATCGGGTAGGCGGCGTAACACCATATATTTT. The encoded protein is CASSASGRRRNTIYF. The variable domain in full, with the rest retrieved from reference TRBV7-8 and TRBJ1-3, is GAGVSQSPRYKVAKRGQDVALRCDPISGHVSLFWYQQALGQGPEFLTYFQNEAQLDKSGLPSDRFFAERPEGSVSTLKIQRTQQEDSAVYLCASSASGRRRNTIYFGEGSWLTVV.

The CDR3 loop reads CAWSKTGFNQPQHF. The CDR3 region has the DNA TGTGCCTGGTCCAAGACAGGGTTCAATCAGCCCCAGCATTTT. The chain uses TRBV30 and TRBJ1-5, with TRBD1 matching 7 bases. The junction had 7 bases not matched to a gene; V was cut back by 5 bases and J by 3 bases. Per germline, CDR1 GTSNPN and CDR2 SVGIG (reference sequence). This CDR3 is built from 14 residues.

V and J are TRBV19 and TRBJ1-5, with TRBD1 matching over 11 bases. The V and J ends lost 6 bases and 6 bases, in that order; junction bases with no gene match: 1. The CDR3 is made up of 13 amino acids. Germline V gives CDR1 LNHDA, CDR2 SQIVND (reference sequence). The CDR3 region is CASRGTGGQPQHF. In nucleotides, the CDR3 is TGTGCCAGTAGGGGGACAGGGGGTCAGCCCCAGCATTTT.

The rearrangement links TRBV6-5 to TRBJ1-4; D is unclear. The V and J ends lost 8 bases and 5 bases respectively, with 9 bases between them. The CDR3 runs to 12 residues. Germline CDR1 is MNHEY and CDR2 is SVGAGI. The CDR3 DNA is TGTGCCAGCTCAAATCGGAATGAAAAACTGTTTTTT. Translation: CASSNRNEKLFF.

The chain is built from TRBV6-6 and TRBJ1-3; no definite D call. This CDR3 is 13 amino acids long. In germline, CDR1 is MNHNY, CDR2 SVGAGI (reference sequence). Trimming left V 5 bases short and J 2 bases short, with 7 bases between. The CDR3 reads CASSQLTGNTIYF. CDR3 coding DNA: TGTGCCAGCAGTCAATTAACTGGAAACACCATATATTTT.

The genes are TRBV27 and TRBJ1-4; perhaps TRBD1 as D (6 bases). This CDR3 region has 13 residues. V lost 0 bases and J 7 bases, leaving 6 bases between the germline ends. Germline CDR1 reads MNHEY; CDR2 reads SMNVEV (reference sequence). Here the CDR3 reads CASSLSGAEKLFF. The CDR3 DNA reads TGTGCCAGCAGTTTATCGGGGGCTGAAAAACTGTTTTTT.

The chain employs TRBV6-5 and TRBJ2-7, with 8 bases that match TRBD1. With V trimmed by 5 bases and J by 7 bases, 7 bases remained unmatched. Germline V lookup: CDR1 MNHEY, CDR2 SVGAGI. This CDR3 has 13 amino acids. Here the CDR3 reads CASSQTTGVEQYF. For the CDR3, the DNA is TGTGCCAGCAGTCAGACGACAGGGGTAGAGCAGTACTTC.

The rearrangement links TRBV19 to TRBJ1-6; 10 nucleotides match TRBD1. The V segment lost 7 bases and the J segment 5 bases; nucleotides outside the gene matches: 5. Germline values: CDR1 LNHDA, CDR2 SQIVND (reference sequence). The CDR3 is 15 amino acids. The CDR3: CASKLGQGDNSPLHF. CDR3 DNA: TGTGCCAGTAAACTCGGACAGGGGGATAATTCACCCCTCCACTTT.